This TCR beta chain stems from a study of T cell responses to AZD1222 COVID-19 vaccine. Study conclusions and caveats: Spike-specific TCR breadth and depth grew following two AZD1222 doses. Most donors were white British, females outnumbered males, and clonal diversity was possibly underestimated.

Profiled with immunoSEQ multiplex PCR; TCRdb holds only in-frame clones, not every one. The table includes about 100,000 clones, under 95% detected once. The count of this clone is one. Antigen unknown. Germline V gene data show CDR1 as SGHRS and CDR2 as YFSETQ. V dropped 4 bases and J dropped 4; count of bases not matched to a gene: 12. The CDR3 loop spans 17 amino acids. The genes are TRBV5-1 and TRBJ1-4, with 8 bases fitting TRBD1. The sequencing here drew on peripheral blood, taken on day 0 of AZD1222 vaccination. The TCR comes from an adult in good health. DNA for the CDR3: TGCGCCAGCAGCAGAGACCAGACAGGGGCCTATAATGAAAAACTGTTTTTT. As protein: CASSRDQTGAYNEKLFF.